One sample yielded the 30 T cell receptor beta chains listed below, sequenced in a study of blood T cell repertoires in COVID-19. Assay: immunoSEQ multiplex PCR; the TCRdb copy retains only in-frame clones and omits some. The sample consists of some 130,000 clones, approximately 88% of them appearing once. Material: peripheral blood. The receptors were sampled from a man between 65 and 85 years old with active COVID-19.

The V call is TRBV30, the J call TRBJ2-7; D not certain. V was trimmed by 2 bases and J by 2 bases, leaving 13 bases between them. The CDR3 loop spans 14 amino acids. CDR1 is GTSNPN and CDR2 is SVGIG in the germline V gene (reference sequence). The CDR3 here is CAWSHPKPPYEQYF. The CDR3 DNA is TGTGCCTGGAGTCATCCTAAACCCCCCTACGAGCAGTACTTC.

The rearrangement links TRBV5-4 to TRBJ2-3; 8 bases line up with TRBD1. The CDR3 has 15 residues. The ends lost 5 bases at V and 0 bases at J; junction bases unmatched: 5. Germline V gives CDR1 SGHNT, CDR2 YYREEE (reference sequence). The CDR3 nucleotides read TGTGCCAGCAGGCCGGACAGGGAGAGCACAGATACGCAGTATTTT. Protein sequence: CASRPDRESTDTQYF.

The V and J genes are TRBV6-5 and TRBJ1-3; no clear D gene. Trimming shortened V by 0 bases and J by 0 bases, and 9 bases separated the two germline ends. The CDR3 has 16 residues. Per the germline V gene, CDR1 is MNHEY and CDR2 is SVGAGI. In DNA, the CDR3 is TGTGCCAGCAGTTACTCGAGCGTCTTCTCTGGAAACACCATATATTTT. This encodes CASSYSSVFSGNTIYF.

The chain couples TRBV6-1 to TRBJ2-5; 8 bases align to TRBD1. Germline V gene sequence: CDR1 MNHNS, CDR2 SASEGT. The CDR3 consists of 14 residues. V gave up 2 bases and J gave up 3 bases; unmatched junction bases: 2. The CDR3 nucleotides are TGTGCCAGCAGTGAACAGGGGGCGGAAGAGACCCAGTACTTC. Translating it yields CASSEQGAEETQYF.

This clone is a singleton in its sample. The V call is TRBV19, the J call TRBJ2-7; TRBD1 might be the D (6 bases). The CDR3 has 12 residues. The germline V gene encodes CDR1 LNHDA and CDR2 SQIVND (reference sequence). V lost 1 base and J lost 6, with 7 bases in between. CDR3 residues: CASSIARGEQYF. DNA of the CDR3: TGTGCCAGTAGTATAGCCAGGGGCGAGCAGTACTTC.

The chain is built from TRBV21-1 and TRBJ1-6; the DNA was not compared with TRBD1, the D call given in the table. TRBV21-1 is reported as a pseudogene. CDR3 length: 16 amino acids. Here the CDR3 reads CASSKGTGGDNSPLHF. The CDR3 coding sequence is TGTGCCAGCAGCAAAGGAACAGGGGGAGATAATTCACCCCTCCACTTT.

This CDR3 is CAIRGSGKNEQYF. The CDR3 coding sequence is TGTGCCATCAGGGGGTCAGGGAAAAACGAGCAGTACTTC. V is TRBV10-3 and J is TRBJ2-7; the D gene is possibly TRBD1 (5 bases). The CDR3 consists of 13 residues. V lost 6 bases, J lost 5 bases, and 14 bases lay in between. CDR1 and CDR2 from the germline V gene are ENHRY and SYGVKD.

The chain has TRBV6-2 or TRBV6-3 and TRBJ2-7; D ambiguous. The CDR3 runs 14 residues. The germline CDR1 and CDR2 sequences are MNHEY and SVGEGT. Trimming took off 2 bases at V and 0 bases at J, with 8 bases between the two ends. CDR3 DNA sequence: TGTGCCAGCAGTTACGGCAGAGGCTCCTACGAGCAGTACTTC. It encodes CASSYGRGSYEQYF.

V is TRBV7-2 and J is TRBJ2-7; 8 bases agree with TRBD2. This CDR3 has 14 amino acids. The germline V gene encodes CDR1 SGHTA and CDR2 FQGNSA. Losses at the gene ends were 8 bases for V and 0 bases for J; bases not matched to a gene: 6. For the CDR3, the DNA is TGTGCCAGCCGGGGGGGACGGTACTCCTACGAGCAGTACTTC. Its translation: CASRGGRYSYEQYF.

This sequence joins TRBV7-3 and TRBJ2-3; 7 nucleotides match TRBD1. The CDR3 consists of 18 residues. Germline CDR1 SGHTA, CDR2 FQGTGA. Trimming at V came to 5 bases and at J to 0 bases, leaving 14 bases not matched to a gene. The chain's CDR3 is CASSEKPPSGGSTDTQYF. The CDR3 bases are TGTGCCAGCAGCGAAAAACCCCCATCAGGGGGAAGCACAGATACGCAGTATTTT. The complete variable domain, with remaining parts taken from reference TRBV7-3 and TRBJ2-3, reads GAGVSQTPSNKVTEKGKYVELRCDPISGHTALYWYRQSLGQGPEFLIYFQGTGAADDSGLPNDRFFAVRPEGSVSTLKIQRTERGDSAVYLCASSEKPPSGGSTDTQYFGPGTRLTVL.

As concerns this clone: Other DNA sequences of this sample code for an identical CDR3. The CDR3 DNA follows: TGTGCCTGGAGCCGCCGCGGGGGCACTGAAGCTTTCTTT. Translated, it gives CAWSRRGGTEAFF. This chain joins TRBV30 and TRBJ1-1; the D gene is possibly TRBD1 (5 bases). The ends were cut back, 3 bases at V and 4 bases at J, with 12 bases in the middle. Germline values: CDR1 GTSNPN, CDR2 SVGIG (reference sequence). The CDR3 is 13 amino acids.

The rearrangement links TRBV6-1 to TRBJ1-2; TRBD1 is a possible D gene (5 bases). CDR3 size: 14 residues. The V end was cut by 2 bases, the J end by 3 bases, with 10 bases between. Germline lookup yields CDR1 MNHNS and CDR2 SASEGT. The CDR3 reads CASSETGRDYGYTF. CDR3 bases: TGTGCCAGCAGTGAAACCGGCAGGGACTATGGCTACACCTTC.

V usage is TRBV19 and J usage is TRBJ2-1; the match to TRBD2 covers 10 bases. After removal of 5 bases from V and 3 bases from J, the junction contained 4 bases not matched to a gene. CDR1 is LNHDA and CDR2 is SQIVND in the germline V gene (reference sequence). The CDR3 consists of 15 residues. The CDR3 region is CASSLAGGVYNEQFF. CDR3 DNA sequence: TGTGCCAGTAGTTTAGCGGGAGGAGTCTACAATGAGCAGTTCTTC.

V and J are TRBV11-2 and TRBJ1-1, with D unclear. Trimming took 5 bases from V and 1 from J, leaving 14 bases between them. The CDR3 runs to 15 residues. Germline V lookup: CDR1 SGHAT, CDR2 FQNNGV. The CDR3 sequence: CASSPRTKSNTEAFF. The CDR3 DNA is TGTGCCAGCAGCCCCCGAACAAAATCGAACACTGAAGCTTTCTTT. The full variable domain, completed using reference TRBV11-2 and TRBJ1-1, is EAGVAQSPRYKIIEKRQSVAFWCNPISGHATLYWYQQILGQGPKLLIQFQNNGVVDDSQLPKDRFSAERLKGVDSTLKIQPAKLEDSAVYLCASSPRTKSNTEAFFGQGTRLTVV.

The chain recombines TRBV27 with TRBJ1-3; D not resolved. From germline, CDR1 is MNHEY and CDR2 SMNVEV (reference sequence). V lost 5 bases, J lost 4 bases, and 9 bases lay in between. The CDR3 sequence is 13 residues long. The chain's CDR3 is CASSPTRGNTIYF. In DNA, the CDR3 is TGTGCCAGCAGTCCTACGAGGGGAAACACCATATATTTT.

In this sample, this clone turned up a few times. The chain uses TRBV28 and TRBJ1-6; no definite D call. Germline V CDR1 and CDR2: MDHEN, SYDVKM. V lost 2 bases and J 7 bases, leaving 12 bases between the germline ends. The CDR3 is made up of 15 amino acids. CDR3 coding DNA: TGTGCCAGCAGTTTAAAGAGGGCTCGCAATTCACCCCTCCACTTT. This translates into CASSLKRARNSPLHF.

This clone was observed once. This chain links TRBV5-1 with TRBJ2-5, with 8 bases that match TRBD2. Germline-derived CDR1 and CDR2 are SGHRS and YFSETQ. CDR3 size: 19 residues. V was pared by 4 bases and J by 5 bases, with 22 bases of the junction left unmatched. This CDR3 is CASSLLGSGSAPGRETQYF. DNA for the CDR3: TGCGCCAGCAGCCTCCTGGGGAGCGGGAGCGCCCCAGGCAGGGAGACCCAGTACTTC. The variable domain in full, completed from reference TRBV5-1 and TRBJ2-5, reads KAGVTQTPRYLIKTRGQQVTLSCSPISGHRSVSWYQQTPGQGLQFLFEYFSETQRNKGNFPGRFSGRQFSNSRSEMNVSTLELGDSALYLCASSLLGSGSAPGRETQYFGPGTRLLVL.

The rearrangement uses TRBV6-2 or TRBV6-3 and TRBJ1-2; TRBD1 agrees at 7 bases. Germline assignment: CDR1 MNHEY and CDR2 SVGEGT. J gave up 8 bases and V 6 bases, and 15 bases lay outside the gene matches. The CDR3 contains 15 residues. The CDR3 reads CASSTGQAILRGYTF. In DNA, the CDR3 is TGTGCCAGCAGCACCGGACAGGCCATCCTCAGGGGCTACACCTTC.

The chain uses TRBV4-2 and TRBJ2-1; 8 bases are a match to TRBD2. CDR3 length equals 17 residues. Germline CDR1 LGHNA, CDR2 YNFKEQ. V lost 1 base and J lost 4; bases outside the gene matches: 9. CDR3 coding DNA: TGTGCCAGCAGCCAAGTTCCGTCGACTAGCGAGTACAATGAGCAGTTCTTC. As protein: CASSQVPSTSEYNEQFF.

The chain couples TRBV30 to TRBJ1-4; D may be TRBD1 (5 bases). Looked up from germline, CDR1 is GTSNPN and CDR2 is SVGIG (reference sequence). This CDR3 region has 13 residues. V lost 2 bases and J lost 8, with 12 bases in between. CDR3 DNA sequence: TGTGCCTGGAGTCCCGGGGGAGGCGAAAAACTGTTTTTT. Its protein is CAWSPGGGEKLFF.

The chain is built from TRBV19 and TRBJ2-7, with D possibly being TRBD1 (6 bases). V lost 5 bases to trimming and J lost 0 bases, with 17 bases between them. CDR3 size: 16 residues. Germline CDR1 is LNHDA and CDR2 is SQIVND (reference sequence). This CDR3 is CASSDRDTVASYEQYF. CDR3 nucleotide sequence: TGTGCCAGTAGTGACCGGGACACGGTTGCCTCCTACGAGCAGTACTTC.

This clone has just one count. The V and J genes are TRBV7-2 and TRBJ2-3; 7 nucleotides line up with TRBD2. J lost 7 bases, V lost 2 bases, and 6 bases had no gene match. This CDR3 has 14 residues. Germline values: CDR1 SGHTA, CDR2 FQGNSA. CDR3 nucleotides: TGTGCCAGCAGCTTACCCGGGACTATGAATACGCAGTATTTT. As protein: CASSLPGTMNTQYF.

The chain combines TRBV28 with TRBJ1-4; D not certain. Germline lookup yields CDR1 MDHEN and CDR2 SYDVKM. V gave up 5 bases and J gave up 10 bases, with 11 bases separating them. The CDR3 extends over 12 amino acids. CDR3 in DNA: TGTGCCAGCAGTCCGAACCTGGCAAAACTGTTTTTT. Encoded protein: CASSPNLAKLFF. Together with reference TRBV28 and TRBJ1-4, the CDR3 gives the full variable domain: DVKVTQSSRYLVKRTGEKVFLECVQDMDHENMFWYRQDPGLGLRLIYFSYDVKMKEKGDIPEGYSVSREKKERFSLILESASTNQTSMYLCASSPNLAKLFFGSGTQLSVL.

The rearrangement uses TRBV28 and TRBJ2-7; 14 nucleotides match TRBD2. Trimming removed 6 bases from V and 3 bases from J; junction bases left unmatched: 4. This CDR3 comprises 15 residues. Per germline, CDR1 MDHEN and CDR2 SYDVKM. CDR3 sequence: CASRRGLAGDYEQYF. The CDR3 coding sequence is TGTGCCAGCAGGAGGGGACTAGCGGGAGACTACGAGCAGTACTTC.

The chain employs TRBV27 and TRBJ1-1; 12 bases line up with TRBD1. CDR1 is MNHEY and CDR2 is SMNVEV in the germline V gene (reference sequence). V gave up 2 bases and J gave up 4 bases; unmatched junction bases: 8. This CDR3 region has 17 residues. CDR3 sequence: CASSLLPGQGAGTEAFF. CDR3 DNA sequence: TGTGCCAGCAGTTTACTCCCGGGACAGGGGGCTGGCACTGAAGCTTTCTTT.

This clone was seen a single time. This rearrangement joins TRBV5-1 to TRBJ2-4; D possibly corresponds to TRBD1 (6 bases). Trimming cost V 1 base and J 1 base, with 9 bases left between them. This CDR3 region has 15 residues. In germline, CDR1 is SGHRS, CDR2 YFSETQ. The CDR3 coding sequence is TGCGCCAGCAGCTTGACTAGGGGGGCCAAAAACATTCAGTACTTC. It translates to CASSLTRGAKNIQYF.

V is TRBV5-1 and J is TRBJ1-1; D is possibly TRBD1 (6 bases). Germline CDR1 is SGHRS and CDR2 is YFSETQ. Trimming removed 6 bases at V and 5 bases at J, with 14 bases between. The CDR3 sequence is 13 residues long. CDR3 sequence reads: CASKEGVGTEAFF. CDR3 nucleotide sequence: TGCGCCAGCAAAGAGGGGGTGGGTACTGAAGCTTTCTTT.

This rearrangement joins TRBV14 to TRBJ1-3; no clear D. Trimming pared 4 bases from V and 2 bases from J, leaving 6 bases between. This CDR3 is 13 amino acids long. Germline lookup yields CDR1 SGHDN and CDR2 FVKESK. The CDR3 DNA is TGTGCCAGCAGCCTGCGGACTGGAAACACCATATATTTT. Translation gives CASSLRTGNTIYF.

This clone was recorded only once. CDR3 amino acids: CATTTALADTGELFF. In DNA form, the CDR3 reads TGTGCCACCACGACCGCACTAGCGGACACCGGGGAGCTGTTTTTT. V is TRBV7-9 and J is TRBJ2-2; TRBD2 matches 8 bases. Germline values: CDR1 SEHNR, CDR2 FQNEAQ (reference sequence). This CDR3 comprises 15 residues. V lost 10 bases to trimming and J lost 3 bases; unmatched junction nucleotides: 10.

V and J are TRBV3-1 (or the pseudogene TRBV3-2) and TRBJ2-5; D possibly corresponds to TRBD1 (6 bases). Trimming took 0 bases from V and 2 from J, leaving 13 bases between them. In germline, CDR1 is LGHDT, CDR2 YNNKEL (reference sequence). CDR3 length: 16 amino acids. CDR3 in amino acids: CASSQDNRAHQETQYF. DNA of the CDR3: TGTGCCAGCAGCCAAGATAACAGGGCTCATCAAGAGACCCAGTACTTC.